This is a list of T cell receptor beta chains from one sample in a study of siplizumab effects on memory and regulatory T cells. Sequencing was performed with immunoSEQ multiplex PCR; in TCRdb, only in-frame clones are kept and a portion is missing. The sample records about 120,000 clones, about 94% being singletons. Sample: non-Treg CD4+ T cells sorted from blood. These receptors came from a human donor in good health. CDR3s include the opening cysteine and the closing phenylalanine or tryptophan. The D gene is left open where the match is weak.

V gene,J gene,D gene,CDR3 protein
TRBV6-1,TRBJ1-4,.,CASIGRTVGGEKLFF
TRBV7-7,TRBJ2-5,.,CASSPIRTDAETQYF
TRBV12-2,TRBJ2-5,.,CASRSTAGGPETQYF
TRBV4-1,TRBJ2-5,.,CASSQELALETQYF
TRBV27,TRBJ2-7,TRBD1,CASSFKGAGYEQYF
TRBV6-5,TRBJ1-6,.,CASSYGIRARSGPLHF
TRBV29-1,TRBJ2-6,TRBD1,CSVEGQGAGANVLTF
TRBV19,TRBJ2-1,TRBD1,CASHEGTGSPGYGIVQFF
TRBV5-5,TRBJ2-7,.,CASSLTPLPYEQYF
TRBV7-2,TRBJ2-5,.,CASSLALGFQETQYF
TRBV6-6,TRBJ2-1,TRBD2,CASSYTLAAYNEQFF
TRBV7-2,TRBJ2-2,TRBD1,CASSFRDRVTGELFF
TRBV7-9,TRBJ2-7,TRBD1,CASSSAGTGYNEQYF
TRBV9,TRBJ1-4,.,CASTAREGANEKLFF
TRBV5-6,TRBJ1-6,TRBD1,CASSLSTGNSPLHF
TRBV18,TRBJ2-2,.,CASSPRGSGELFF
TRBV10-3,TRBJ1-2,.,CAISESIVRGYGYTF
TRBV30,TRBJ1-6,.,CAWGGGTNSPLHF
TRBV28,TRBJ1-5,.,CASSSDRFTQPQHF
TRBV18,TRBJ2-4,.,CASSLFGQAAPKNIQYF
TRBV2,TRBJ2-7,TRBD2,CASSRAGESYEQYF
TRBV5-1,TRBJ1-5,.,CASSLVEGFSQPQHF
TRBV4-2,TRBJ2-3,TRBD2,CASSRSSGGADTQYF
TRBV15,TRBJ2-5,TRBD2,CATSRGRGGGAETQYF
TRBV7-8,TRBJ2-2,TRBD1,CASSRTGVNTGELFF
TRBV19,TRBJ2-4,TRBD1,CASSRGQGINIQYF
TRBV2,TRBJ1-2,.,CASRAEGGYTF
TRBV2,TRBJ1-1,.,CASSVRSLYTEAFF
TRBV30,TRBJ1-5,.,CAWSGISNQPQHF
TRBV2,TRBJ2-7,TRBD2,CASSLAGGPGEQYF
TRBV6-6,TRBJ2-5,.,CASSYSSAGQETQYF
TRBV7-8,TRBJ1-6,.,CASSLGLSGSPLHF
TRBV2,TRBJ1-2,TRBD1,CASIGQGRNGYTF
TRBV18,TRBJ2-3,TRBD2,CASSPPSGGPGAQYF
TRBV7-3,TRBJ2-7,.,CASSSPGGEQYF
TRBV2,TRBJ1-1,.,CASSVIVNTEAFF
TRBV6-5,TRBJ1-2,.,CASSRVSATGGGYTF
TRBV4-3,TRBJ2-6,.,CASSQEYSGANVLTF
TRBV5-8,TRBJ1-5,TRBD1,CASSPIGTGGQPQHF
TRBV9,TRBJ1-2,TRBD1,CASSLGDRVWYGYTF
TRBV28,TRBJ2-7,.,CATGRGFWYEQYF
TRBV9,TRBJ1-2,.,CASSWTARGGYTF
TRBV2,TRBJ1-2,.,CVLSSGNGYTF
TRBV6-6,TRBJ2-6,.,CASRVDSSGANVLTF
TRBV7-2,TRBJ1-1,.,CASSLMGDTEAFF
TRBV28,TRBJ1-4,.,CASSPGGSQGRVEKLFF
TRBV18,TRBJ1-2,.,CASSSLSGYGYTF
TRBV10-1,TRBJ1-1,.,CASSESVQLNTEAFF
TRBV6-4,TRBJ2-3,.,CASSALEGDTQYF
TRBV7-2,TRBJ2-7,.,CASSASYEQYF
TRBV7-8,TRBJ1-5,.,CASSHQGNYQPQHF
TRBV27,TRBJ1-5,.,CASRLAGGGNQPQHF
TRBV30,TRBJ1-1,.,CAWSVQSTEAFF
TRBV28,TRBJ1-2,TRBD1,CASKDRGWLGYTF
TRBV18,TRBJ2-5,TRBD1,CASSPRQGWLETQYF
TRBV18,TRBJ2-3,.,CASSPVGPDTDTQYF